Below are 5 T cell receptor beta chains sequenced from a single sample in a study of T cell clonality in common variable immunodeficiency. No antigen has been identified for these receptors. TCRdb's copy holds only in-frame clones and misses some; the assay was immunoSEQ multiplex PCR. This sample comprises roughly 14,000 clones, none seen once only. Overall study results and limits: In common variable immunodeficiency, TCR beta chains reportedly carried fewer deletions and N-nucleotide insertions.

The sequenced sample consisted of peripheral blood mononuclear cells. These receptors were collected from a human donor with common variable immunodeficiency.

The part of the CDR3 DNA that was read is TGTGCCAGCAGCAGACAGGGTTTAGCCTCCTACGAG. Protein sequence: CASSRQGLASYE. The full CDR3 reads CASSRQGLASYEQYF. The rearrangement uses TRBV11-2 and TRBJ2-7; 7 positions match TRBD1. The read gets to within 3 residues of the CDR3 end, and the germline J gene fills in the rest. J gave up 0 bases and V 5 bases, and 7 bases lay outside the gene matches. The CDR3 extends over 15 amino acids. Germline V gives CDR1 SGHAT, CDR2 FQNNGV.

This clone was seen only a few times. The read gets to within 3 residues of the CDR3 end, and the germline J gene fills in the rest. The chain recombines TRBV2 with TRBJ1-5; TRBD1 matches at 7 bases. The CDR3 runs to 14 residues. Per germline, CDR1 SNHLY and CDR2 FYNNEI. The trim removed 1 base at V and 6 bases at J, leaving 3 bases unmatched. The part of the CDR3 DNA that was read is TGTGCCAGCAGTGAAGGCAGGGGGGTTCAGCCC. This sequence encodes CASSEGRGVQP. The CDR3 in full is CASSEGRGVQPQHF.

Points on this clone: The CDR3 is cut off 3 residues early in the read; its end comes from the germline J gene. The V and J genes are TRBV7-2 and TRBJ2-2; TRBD1 aligns across 7 bases. CDR1 and CDR2 (germline): SGHTA, FQGNSA. The length of the CDR3 is 14 residues. Trimming at V came to 5 bases and at J to 4 bases, leaving 4 bases not matched to a gene. The sequenced CDR3 bases are TGTGCCAGCAGCATCCGGGACAGCACCGGGGAG. Translated: CASSIRDSTGE. The whole CDR3 protein reads CASSIRDSTGELFF.

In regard to this clone: With the read ending 3 residues before the CDR3 end, the germline J gene is used to fill in that end. This sequence joins TRBV7-2 and TRBJ2-7; the D is unclear. The CDR3 has 12 residues. Germline V gene lookup returns CDR1 SGHTA and CDR2 FQGNSA. V gave up 1 base and J gave up 6 bases, with 7 bases separating them. CDR3 sequence: CASSLVPGEQYF. The sequenced CDR3 bases are TGTGCCAGCAGCTTAGTCCCGGGCGAG.

Concerning this clone itself: The read finishes 3 residues shy of the CDR3 end, and the germline J gene is used to complete it. The gene calls are TRBV7-9 and TRBJ2-1; D might be TRBD2 (6 bases). V lost 2 bases and J 9 bases, leaving 8 bases between the germline ends. CDR1 and CDR2 (germline): SEHNR, FQNEAQ (reference sequence). CDR3 size: 12 residues. The part of the CDR3 DNA that was read is TGTGCCAGCAGCTTAACGGGGGTTGAG. Its translation is CASSLTGVE. In full, the CDR3 reads CASSLTGVEQFF.